The following is a T cell receptor beta chain sequence with its context. Its specificity is not known. These data come from a study of cytomegalovirus exposure and HLA in healthy donors. Points from the study as a whole: Accurate prediction of most subjects' HLA-A and HLA-B alleles from TCR beta sequences was reported.

The PCR contained 60 Vbeta and 13 Jbeta primers. The data were produced by immunoSEQ multiplex PCR, yet TCRdb's version contains in-frame clones alone and is incomplete. This table has approximately 220,000 clones, 75% to 80% appearing once. V shed 5 bases and J shed 0 bases, with 17 bases lying between them. Germline CDR1 and CDR2: SNHLY and FYNNEI. The CDR3 sequence is 16 residues long. The TCR originated in a man younger than 30 in good health and CMV-seronegative. V usage is TRBV2 and J usage is TRBJ2-7; D is perhaps TRBD1 (6 bases). Sample: PBMCs. In DNA, the CDR3 is TGTGCCAGCAGTCCCAGGGGCCCGTTCGGCTCCTACGAGCAGTACTTC. Its protein product is CASSPRGPFGSYEQYF. The variable domain in full, with the rest retrieved from reference TRBV2 and TRBJ2-7, is EPEVTQTPSHQVTQMGQEVILRCVPISNHLYFYWYRQILGQKVEFLVSFYNNEISEKSEIFDDQFSVERPDGSNFTLKIRSTKLEDSAMYFCASSPRGPFGSYEQYFGPGTRLTVT.